This TCR beta chain was identified in a study of response to subunit inactivated influenza vaccine. Broader study findings: It was the authors' suggestion that each seasonal influenza vaccination recruits few new T cells.

V was shortened by 2 bases and J by 6 bases, with 8 bases between the two germline ends. The CDR3 covers 13 residues. In germline, CDR1 is SGHTA, CDR2 FQGNSA. A note on this clonotype: As yet, its antigen is unknown.

TCRdb passed the RT-PCR reads through MiXCR, listing each CDR3 protein once. The sample records more than 400,000 distinct CDR3 sequences, around 9.9% being singletons. This clonotype was obtained from a man aged 50-59 years who received an inactivated influenza vaccine. The rearrangement joins TRBV7-2 to TRBJ1-5; tentatively, D is TRBD1 (5 bases). Sequences were derived from PBMCs from blood, sampled 40 to 50 days after vaccination. The CDR3 sequence: CASSLFGGQPQHF. In nucleotides, the CDR3 is TGTGCCAGCAGCTTATTCGGGGGTCAGCCCCAGCATTTT.